These 17 T cell receptor beta chains came from one sample sequenced in a study of blood T cell repertoires in COVID-19. Profiled with immunoSEQ multiplex PCR; TCRdb holds only in-frame clones, not every one. The table has roughly 100,000 clones, approximately 72% seen once. The sample consisted of peripheral blood. The receptors here all came from a woman between 65 and 79 years old with acute or convalescent COVID-19.

This chain connects TRBV11-1 to TRBJ2-5, with TRBD1 matching over 8 bases. Germline V CDR1 and CDR2: SGHAT, FQDESV (reference sequence). The CDR3 has 16 amino acids. Losses at the gene ends were 5 bases for V and 1 base for J; bases not matched to a gene: 9. The CDR3 DNA reads as TGTGCCAGCAGCCCTGGGACAGGAGGGTTCCAAGAGACCCAGTACTTC. Its protein product is CASSPGTGGFQETQYF. The full variable domain, in which reference TRBV11-1 and TRBJ2-5 provide the parts outside the CDR3, is EAEVAQSPRYKITEKSQAVAFWCDPISGHATLYWYRQILGQGPELLVQFQDESVVDDSQLPKDRFSAERLKGVDSTLKIQPAELGDSAMYLCASSPGTGGFQETQYFGPGTRLLVL.

This clone was counted a few times. Other DNA sequences in this sample translate to the same CDR3. The chain joins TRBV18 to TRBJ1-2; TRBD1 matches at 7 bases. CDR1 KGHSH and CDR2 LQKENI come from the germline V gene. This CDR3 is 13 amino acids long. After removal of 3 bases from V and 3 bases from J, the junction contained 1 base not matched to a gene. In DNA form, the CDR3 reads TGTGCCAGCTCACCTACAGGGGACTATGGCTACACCTTC. Protein: CASSPTGDYGYTF.

The chain is built from TRBV5-1 and TRBJ1-6; possible D gene TRBD1, 6 bases. Trimming stripped 1 base from V and 7 bases from J, with 9 bases between. The CDR3 extends over 14 amino acids. Looked up from germline, CDR1 is SGHRS and CDR2 is YFSETQ. CDR3 residues: CASSLLDSNSPLHF. In DNA form, the CDR3 reads TGCGCCAGCAGCTTGCTGGACAGCAATTCACCCCTCCACTTT.

This chain uses TRBV5-4 with TRBJ1-1; TRBD1 might be the D (6 bases). CDR1 and CDR2 (germline): SGHNT, YYREEE (reference sequence). This CDR3 has 14 residues. Between the trimmed V and J ends, which lost 5 bases and 0 bases, there was a span of 11 bases. CDR3 protein: CASSQQGLNTEAFF. The CDR3, as DNA: TGTGCCAGCAGTCAACAGGGACTGAACACTGAAGCTTTCTTT.

CDR3 in DNA: TGTGCCAGCAGTTACACTGGGAGGGAGACCCAGTACTTC. It is translated as CASSYTGRETQYF. V and J are TRBV6-5 and TRBJ2-5; TRBD2 is a possible D gene (6 bases). The CDR3 is 13 residues long. The germline V gene has CDR1 MNHEY and CDR2 SVGAGI. Trimming stripped 2 bases from V and 5 bases from J, with 9 bases between.

The V call is TRBV5-4, the J call TRBJ2-1; 8 bases match TRBD1. The CDR3 covers 14 residues. The J segment lost 8 bases and the V segment lost 2 bases, leaving 6 bases of the junction unmatched. Per the germline V gene, CDR1 is SGHNT and CDR2 is YYREEE (reference sequence). DNA of the CDR3: TGTGCCAGCAGCTTCCGGGACAGGTTCGATGAGCAGTTCTTC. Its protein product is CASSFRDRFDEQFF.

V usage is TRBV7-2 and J usage is TRBJ1-6; D is undetermined. The CDR3 length is 12 residues. Trimming removed 4 bases at V and 8 bases at J, with 6 bases between. Germline CDR1 and CDR2: SGHTA and FQGNSA. DNA for the CDR3: TGTGCCAGCAGCTCCGAGTATTCACCCCTCCACTTT. Amino acid sequence: CASSSEYSPLHF.

The rearrangement links TRBV6-1 to TRBJ1-1; no clear D gene. There are 14 residues in the CDR3. CDR1 is MNHNS, CDR2 SASEGT, per germline. The V end lost 3 bases, the J end lost 13 bases, and 21 bases lay between the germline ends. The DNA of the CDR3 is TGTGCCAGCAGTGAGCAGTATGGACTACCGGGCGGTTTCTTT. This codes for CASSEQYGLPGGFF.

This clone has only one observation. This rearrangement joins TRBV29-1 to TRBJ1-2, with D hard to call. Trimming left V 3 bases short and J 0 bases short, with 11 bases between. Germline V gene data show CDR1 as SQVTM and CDR2 as ANQGSEA. CDR3 length: 14 amino acids. CDR3 in DNA: TGCAGCGTTGAGATACAGACCACTAACTATGGCTACACCTTC. As protein: CSVEIQTTNYGYTF.

V usage is TRBV6-2 or TRBV6-3 and J usage is TRBJ1-1; D perhaps matches TRBD1 (6 bases). The germline gives CDR1 MNHEY, CDR2 SVGEGT. The CDR3 runs 14 residues. Trimming took off 2 bases at V and 7 bases at J, with 14 bases between the two ends. The CDR3 loop is CASSYKQGRGEAFF. Written as DNA, the CDR3 is TGTGCCAGCAGTTACAAACAGGGAAGGGGTGAAGCTTTCTTT.

The chain is built from TRBV12-3 or TRBV12-4 and TRBJ1-1; D gene uncertain. This CDR3 spans 12 amino acids. The ends were cut back, 6 bases at V and 11 bases at J, with 16 bases in the middle. The CDR3 here is CASRPWTGFAFF. CDR3 coding DNA: TGTGCCAGCAGACCCTGGACGGGGTTCGCTTTCTTT.

The chain carries TRBV27 and TRBJ1-3; TRBD1 might be the D (6 bases). The germline V and J ends were trimmed by 5 bases and 8 bases, with 22 bases remaining between them. Germline V gene sequence: CDR1 MNHEY, CDR2 SMNVEV (reference sequence). This CDR3 has 16 residues. DNA for the CDR3: TGTGCCAGCAGTCCGTCTACCGGGACATCGCCGTACACCATATATTTT. It encodes CASSPSTGTSPYTIYF.

The chain couples TRBV14 to TRBJ1-4, with D unresolved. The CDR3 covers 15 residues. V was clipped by 4 bases and J by 0 bases, with 9 bases between them. Looked up from germline, CDR1 is SGHDN and CDR2 is FVKESK. CDR3 sequence reads: CASSRLLSTNEKLFF. In nucleotides, the CDR3 is TGTGCCAGCAGCCGCTTACTTTCAACTAATGAAAAACTGTTTTTT. The full variable domain, rest sourced from reference TRBV14 and TRBJ1-4, is EAGVTQFPSHSVIEKGQTVTLRCDPISGHDNLYWYRRVMGKEIKFLLHFVKESKQDESGMPNNRFLAERTGGTYSTLKVQPAELEDSGVYFCASSRLLSTNEKLFFGSGTQLSVL.

This clone came up a few times. This chain joins TRBV18 and TRBJ1-3; D uncertain. CDR1 KGHSH and CDR2 LQKENI come from the germline V gene. V lost 5 bases and J lost 0, with 11 bases in between. This CDR3 spans 15 amino acids. The CDR3: CASSSVSDSGNTIYF. The CDR3 nucleotides are TGTGCCAGCTCATCAGTATCTGACTCTGGAAACACCATATATTTT.

The gene calls are TRBV5-1 and TRBJ2-3; TRBD1 is a possible D gene (6 bases). The ends were cut back, 0 bases at V and 0 bases at J, with 8 bases in the middle. There are 15 residues in the CDR3. Germline values: CDR1 SGHRS, CDR2 YFSETQ. This CDR3 is CASSLETGSTDTQYF. CDR3 coding DNA: TGCGCCAGCAGCTTGGAGACAGGCAGCACAGATACGCAGTATTTT. Supplemented by reference TRBV5-1 and TRBJ2-3, the full variable domain reads KAGVTQTPRYLIKTRGQQVTLSCSPISGHRSVSWYQQTPGQGLQFLFEYFSETQRNKGNFPGRFSGRQFSNSRSEMNVSTLELGDSALYLCASSLETGSTDTQYFGPGTRLTVL.

This chain uses TRBV7-9 with TRBJ2-7; TRBD1 aligns across 9 bases. The CDR3 totals 12 residues. The trim removed 5 bases at V and 6 bases at J, leaving 2 bases unmatched. Germline CDR1 and CDR2: SEHNR and FQNEAQ (reference sequence). This CDR3 is CASSPDRGEQYF. In DNA, the CDR3 is TGTGCCAGCAGCCCGGACAGGGGCGAGCAGTACTTC.

This clone was counted only a few times. The CDR3 DNA follows: TGTGCCAGCAGCTTGGCGGGGGGGCACACTGAAGCTTTCTTT. This gives the protein CASSLAGGHTEAFF. V and J are TRBV5-4 and TRBJ1-1; D perhaps matches TRBD1 (6 bases). In germline, CDR1 is SGHNT, CDR2 YYREEE (reference sequence). V was clipped by 0 bases and J by 3 bases, with 9 bases between them. The CDR3 spans 14 residues.